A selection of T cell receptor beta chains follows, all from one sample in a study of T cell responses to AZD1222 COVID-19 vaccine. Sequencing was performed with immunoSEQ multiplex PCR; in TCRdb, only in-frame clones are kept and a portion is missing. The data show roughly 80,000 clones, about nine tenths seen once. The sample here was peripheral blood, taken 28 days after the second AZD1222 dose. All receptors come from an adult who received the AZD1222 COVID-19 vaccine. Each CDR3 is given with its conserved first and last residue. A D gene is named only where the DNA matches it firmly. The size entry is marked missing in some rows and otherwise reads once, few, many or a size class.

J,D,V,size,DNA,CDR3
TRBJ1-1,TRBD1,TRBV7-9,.,TGTGCCAGCAGCTTAGCAACAGGGGGCTTGGCTGAAGCTTTCTTT,CASSLATGGLAEAFF
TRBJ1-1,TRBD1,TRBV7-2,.,TGTGCCAGCAGCCCCGAGAGGGGGCGGACTGAAGCTTTCTTT,CASSPERGRTEAFF
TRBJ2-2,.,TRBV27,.,TGTGCCAGCAGTTTCTCGCTGGTTGGGTTAGTGTCCGGGGAGCTGTTTTTT,CASSFSLVGLVSGELFF
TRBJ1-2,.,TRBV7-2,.,TGTGCCAGCAGTTACAGTAGCCAGGGGAACTATGGCTACACCTTC,CASSYSSQGNYGYTF
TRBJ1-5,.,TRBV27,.,TGTGCCAGCAGTTTAAGAGGGGGCAATCAGCCCCAGCATTTT,CASSLRGGNQPQHF
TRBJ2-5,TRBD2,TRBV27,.,TGTGCCAGCGGGGGAGGGGACCGGTACCAAGAGACCCAGTACTTC,CASGGGDRYQETQYF
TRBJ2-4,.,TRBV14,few,TGTGCCAGCAGCCAAGTGGGAGTAGCCAAAAACATTCAGTACTTC,CASSQVGVAKNIQYF
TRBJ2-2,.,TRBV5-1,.,TGCGCCAGCAGTTCCACTAGTCCCCACACCGGGGAGCTGTTTTTT,CASSSTSPHTGELFF
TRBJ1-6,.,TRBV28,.,TGTGCCAGCAGTTCGCACAGGGCGGGAGAATCACCCCTCCACTTT,CASSSHRAGESPLHF
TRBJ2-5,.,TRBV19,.,TGTGCCAGTAGTATAGGTCCCCCGGGAGAAGAGACCCAGTACTTC,CASSIGPPGEETQYF
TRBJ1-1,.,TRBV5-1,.,TGCGCCAGCAGCCTAGACGGGCTGAACACTGAAGCTTTCTTT,CASSLDGLNTEAFF
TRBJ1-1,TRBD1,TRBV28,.,TGTGCCAGCAAGTGGAGAGGGGGCTTCGCTGAAGCTTTCTTT,CASKWRGGFAEAFF
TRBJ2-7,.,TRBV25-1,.,TGTGCCAGCAGTCGGGTTTTCGAGCAGTACTTC,CASSRVFEQYF
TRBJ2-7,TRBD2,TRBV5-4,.,TGTGCCAGCAGCTTGGGGACTAGCGGGGGGGCTTACGAGCAGTACTTC,CASSLGTSGGAYEQYF
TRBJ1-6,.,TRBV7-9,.,TGTGCCAGCACCTCCCGGACACCGGGTTTGAATTCACCCCTCCACTTT,CASTSRTPGLNSPLHF
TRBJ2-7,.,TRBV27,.,TGTGCCGCGGCGACGGATAGCGGCTACGAGCAGTACTTC,CAAATDSGYEQYF
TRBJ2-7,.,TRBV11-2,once,TGTGCCAGCAGCTTCTATACGGGTGGAAGGGAGCAGTACTTC,CASSFYTGGREQYF
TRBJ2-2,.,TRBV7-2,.,TGTGCCAGCAGCTCAGTGGGGGGGCAGACCGGGGAGCTGTTTTTT,CASSSVGGQTGELFF
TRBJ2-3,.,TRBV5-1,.,TGCGCCAGCAGCCGGGACCAGCAGGGACCAGATACGCAGTATTTT,CASSRDQQGPDTQYF
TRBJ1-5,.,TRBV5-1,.,TGCGCCAGCAGCTTGTTCGGGGATAGCAATCAGCCCCAGCATTTT,CASSLFGDSNQPQHF
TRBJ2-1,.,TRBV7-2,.,TGTGCCAGCAGCTTAAGCGGACAGTCCTACAATGAGCAGTTCTTC,CASSLSGQSYNEQFF
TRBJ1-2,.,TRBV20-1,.,TGCAGTGCTAGTCCTGCGAACTATGGCTACACCTTC,CSASPANYGYTF
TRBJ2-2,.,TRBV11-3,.,TGTGCCAGCAGCTTATCGGCCGGGGAGCTGTTTTTT,CASSLSAGELFF
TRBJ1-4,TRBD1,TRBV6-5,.,TGTGCCAGCCGGGACAGACATAATGAAAAACTGTTTTTT,CASRDRHNEKLFF
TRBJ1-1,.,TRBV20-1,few,TGCAGTGCCATGACGACTGTTGAAGCTTTCTTT,CSAMTTVEAFF
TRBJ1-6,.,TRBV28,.,TGTGCCAGCGGAGAAATTCCCTATAATTCACCCCTCCACTTT,CASGEIPYNSPLHF
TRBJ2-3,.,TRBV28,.,TGTGCCAGCGGAAACAGCGTTACAGATACGCAGTATTTT,CASGNSVTDTQYF
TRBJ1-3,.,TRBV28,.,TGTGCCAGCAGTTTCCATCTAATCGACGGACTGGACGACTCTGGAAACACCATATATTTT,CASSFHLIDGLDDSGNTIYF
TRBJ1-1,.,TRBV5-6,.,TGTGCCAGCAGCGCTGCCCGACAGTCGGTTTACACTGAAGCTTTCTTT,CASSAARQSVYTEAFF
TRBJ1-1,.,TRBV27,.,TGTGCCAGCAGCCAAGAAGTGGGCACTGAAGCTTTCTTT,CASSQEVGTEAFF
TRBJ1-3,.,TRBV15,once,TGTGCCACCAGCAGCCGTAGGACAGGAAACACCATATATTTT,CATSSRRTGNTIYF
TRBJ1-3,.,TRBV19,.,TGTGCCAGTAGCCCCCCAGGGGGAAACACCATATATTTT,CASSPPGGNTIYF
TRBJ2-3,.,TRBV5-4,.,TGTGCCAGCAGCTTGGTCGGGGGAGGCACAGATACGCAGTATTTT,CASSLVGGGTDTQYF
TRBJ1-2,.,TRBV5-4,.,TGTGCCAGCAGCCCCGATCAAGGGGGAAACTATGGCTACACCTTC,CASSPDQGGNYGYTF